The following is a T cell receptor (beta chain) sequence with its context. Its target is not known. J lost 3 bases, V lost 5 bases, and 4 bases had no gene match. Germline V CDR1 and CDR2: KGHSH, LQKENI. The CDR3 is made up of 15 amino acids. This specimen comes from a study of T cell responses to AZD1222 COVID-19 vaccine. Whole-study findings and limits: Reports say nearly half of spike-specific TCRs go after unmutated variant regions.

Assay: immunoSEQ multiplex PCR; the TCRdb copy retains only in-frame clones and omits some. Here the sample spans 94,000 or so clones, 89% being singletons. The source is an adult in good health. This rearrangement joins TRBV18 to TRBJ2-2; 9 bases align to TRBD1. The sequenced sample was peripheral blood, obtained on day 0 of AZD1222 vaccination. The CDR3 here is CASSWTGADTGELFF. The CDR3 region has the DNA TGTGCCAGCTCATGGACAGGGGCAGACACCGGGGAGCTGTTTTTT. The complete variable domain, with remaining parts taken from reference TRBV18 and TRBJ2-2, reads NAGVMQNPRHLVRRRGQEARLRCSPMKGHSHVYWYRQLPEEGLKFMVYLQKENIIDESGMPKERFSAEFPKEGPSILRIQQVVRGDSAAYFCASSWTGADTGELFFGEGSRLTVL.